A single sample is the source of the 20 T cell receptor beta chains below, sequenced in a study of T cells in Graves' hyperthyroidism and ophthalmopathy (dated by TCRdb to about 2019). The library was produced with multiplex PCR. The listed sequencing device is Illumina HiSeq 2000. Amplification of TCR beta CDR3 regions was carried out from RNA transcripts. For the first round of RT-PCR on the TCR CDR3, the HTBI primer set was used together with the Qiagen OneStep RT-PCR kit. The public reads were run again by TCRdb, first through fastp at Q25 and then through MiXCR, and only productive beta chains were kept. Rows are unified per CDR3 protein, each entry keeping the most common DNA and genes. This sample comprises roughly 580,000 distinct CDR3 sequences, about 15% of them detected only once. The top ten clones comprise almost 6% of the sample. The sequenced material came from blood. These receptor sequences come from a woman under 40 with Graves' hyperthyroidism that later progressed to Graves' ophthalmopathy.

There are many counts of this clonotype. V is TRBV30 and J is TRBJ1-1; no clear D. The ends were cut back, 3 bases at V and 4 bases at J, with 6 bases in the middle. This CDR3 is 11 amino acids long. CDR1 is GTSNPN, CDR2 SVGIG, per germline (reference sequence). The CDR3 region has the DNA TGTGCCTGGAGCGTCGTCACTGAAGCTTTCTTT. Protein product: CAWSVVTEAFF.

In this sample, this clonotype turned up a few times. This rearrangement joins TRBV5-4 to TRBJ2-2; TRBD1 matches 10 bases. This CDR3 region has 16 residues. J gave up 4 bases and V 3 bases, and 6 bases lay outside the gene matches. The germline CDR1 and CDR2 sequences are SGHNT and YYREEE (reference sequence). The CDR3 loop reads CASSSGTGVVTGELFF. The DNA for the CDR3 is TGTGCCAGCAGCTCAGGGACAGGGGTGGTCACCGGGGAGCTGTTTTTT.

The J gene is TRBJ2-6, the V gene TRBV28, with 9 bases aligning to TRBD1. Germline V gives CDR1 MDHEN, CDR2 SYDVKM. V lost 5 bases to trimming and J lost 4 bases; unmatched junction nucleotides: 9. This CDR3 is built from 17 residues. The CDR3: CASSKPGQGNGANVLTF. DNA of the CDR3: TGTGCCAGCAGTAAGCCGGGACAGGGTAACGGGGCCAACGTCCTGACTTTC.

This clonotype showed up many times. CDR3 protein: CASSLSRGYTF. The CDR3 DNA reads TGTGCCAGCAGTTTAAGTAGGGGCTACACCTTC. The J gene is TRBJ1-2, the V gene TRBV12-3 or TRBV12-4; D is unresolved. The length of the CDR3 is 11 residues. Trimming took 2 bases from V and 8 from J, leaving 6 bases between them.

This clonotype was seen ten or more times. CDR3 amino acids: CATSAQGTENEKLFF. CDR3 bases: TGTGCCACCAGCGCACAGGGGACGGAAAATGAAAAACTGTTTTTT. This rearrangement joins TRBV15 to TRBJ1-4; 7 positions match TRBD1. With V trimmed by 5 bases and J by 5 bases, 8 bases remained unmatched. In germline, CDR1 is LNHNV, CDR2 YYDKDF (reference sequence). This CDR3 region has 15 residues.

The V and J genes are TRBV3-1 and TRBJ2-1, with 12 bases aligning to TRBD2. CDR3 length equals 19 residues. Germline assignment: CDR1 LGHDT and CDR2 YNNKEL (reference sequence). Trimming cost V 0 bases and J 2 bases; bases outside gene matches: 8. CDR3 DNA sequence: TGTGCCAGCAGCCAAGAGGGACTAGCGGGCTCCGGCCCCTACAATGAGCAGTTCTTC. It encodes CASSQEGLAGSGPYNEQFF.

This clonotype was recorded at least ten times. The V and J genes are TRBV6-1 and TRBJ2-7; D may be TRBD2 (5 bases). V was trimmed by 6 bases and J by 6 bases, leaving 18 bases between them. The CDR3 runs to 14 residues. Germline CDR1 MNHNS, CDR2 SASEGT. The CDR3 coding sequence is TGTGCCAGCAGCCCGCAGATGAGCGGAGGCGAGCAGTACTTC. Translation gives CASSPQMSGGEQYF.

A word on this clonotype: It may be a read error: a sequence one base away is much more abundant. The chain recombines TRBV28 with TRBJ1-1; D remains ambiguous. The CDR3 has 12 amino acids. CDR1 is MDHEN, CDR2 SYDVKM, per germline. The V end was cut by 7 bases, the J end by 7 bases, with 13 bases between. CDR3 coding DNA: TGTGCCAGCACCTCCGGAGTGAATGAAGCTTTCTTT. As protein: CASTSGVNEAFF.

The chain has TRBV5-1 and TRBJ2-7; the D is unclear. CDR1 is SGHRS, CDR2 YFSETQ, per germline. The V and J ends lost 0 bases and 0 bases respectively, with 13 bases between them. The CDR3 contains 16 residues. The CDR3 is CASSLDPGLSSYEQYF. CDR3 sequence (DNA): TGCGCCAGCAGCTTGGACCCGGGTTTGAGCTCCTACGAGCAGTACTTC.

This clonotype was observed a handful of times. J is TRBJ2-2 and V is TRBV28; the match to TRBD1 covers 9 bases. Germline V gene data show CDR1 as MDHEN and CDR2 as SYDVKM. V trimming: 7 bases; J trimming: 7 bases; junction bases outside the gene matches: 16. The length of the CDR3 is 17 residues. CDR3 protein: CASTTRQGGSGVGELFF. CDR3 sequence (DNA): TGTGCCAGCACTACCCGACAGGGGGGGTCCGGGGTCGGGGAGCTGTTTTTT.

This clonotype was seen many times. The chain carries TRBV20-1 and TRBJ1-1; D is perhaps TRBD1 (6 bases). Germline lookup yields CDR1 DFQATT and CDR2 SNEGSKA (reference sequence). The CDR3 is 13 amino acids. Trimming took 5 bases from V and 3 from J, leaving 13 bases between them. The CDR3 reads CSAQGQTYTEAFF. As DNA, the CDR3 is TGCAGTGCTCAAGGACAGACCTACACTGAAGCTTTCTTT.

This clonotype came up a few times. V and J are TRBV13 and TRBJ1-2, with D uncertain. CDR1 is PRHDT and CDR2 is FYEKMQ in the germline V gene (reference sequence). Trimming left V 2 bases short and J 7 bases short, with 11 bases between. The CDR3 length is 13 residues. CDR3 in amino acids: CASSLRVESGYTF. The CDR3 bases are TGTGCCAGCAGCTTACGGGTAGAGAGTGGCTACACCTTC.

Concerning this clonotype: A read error may account for a junction end that differs from germline. The chain couples TRBV5-1 to TRBJ1-5, with D uncertain. The CDR3 loop spans 12 amino acids. Germline V gene sequence: CDR1 SGHRS, CDR2 YFSETQ. CDR3 region: CASSLVREPQHF. The CDR3 DNA is TGTGCCAGCAGCCTCGTGAGGGAGCCCCAGCATTTT.

The genes are TRBV11-2 and TRBJ1-3; D remains unclear. The CDR3 contains 16 residues. The ends were cut back, 5 bases at V and 0 bases at J, with 14 bases in the middle. The germline CDR1 and CDR2 sequences are SGHAT and FQNNGV. The CDR3 spells CASSALTGVSGNTIYF. Written as DNA, the CDR3 is TGTGCCAGCAGCGCGCTGACGGGTGTCTCTGGAAACACCATATATTTT.

This clonotype was detected many times. CDR3 DNA sequence: TGTGCCACCAGTGATTTCTTTCGGACGGATAGAAATCAGCCCCAGCATTTT. Translated, it gives CATSDFFRTDRNQPQHF. This chain uses TRBV24-1 with TRBJ1-5; D unclear. V lost 1 base and J lost 4, with 16 bases in between. Germline-derived CDR1 and CDR2 are KGHDR and SFDVKD. This CDR3 comprises 17 residues.

The DNA of the CDR3 is TGTGCCAGCAGCAACGGACTAGCGGGAGCTGAGACCCAGTACTTC. Translation: CASSNGLAGAETQYF. The chain recombines TRBV11-1 with TRBJ2-5; TRBD2 matches 13 bases. From germline, CDR1 is SGHAT and CDR2 FQDESV (reference sequence). The V segment lost 5 bases and the J segment 5 bases; nucleotides outside the gene matches: 5. The CDR3 has 15 amino acids.

This clonotype was recorded many times. This chain links TRBV3-1 with TRBJ1-1; D remains unclear. Germline V CDR1 and CDR2: LGHDT, YNNKEL (reference sequence). The CDR3 totals 12 residues. Trimming cost V 3 bases and J 8 bases, with 10 bases left between them. CDR3 nucleotides: TGTGCCAGCAGCCACGGGCCAGGAGAAGCTTTCTTT. Protein product: CASSHGPGEAFF. Full variable domain (remainder filled in from reference TRBV3-1 and TRBJ1-1): DTAVSQTPKYLVTQMGNDKSIKCEQNLGHDTMYWYKQDSKKFLKIMFSYNNKELIINETVPNRFSPKSPDKAHLNLHINSLELGDSAVYFCASSHGPGEAFFGQGTRLTVV.

The table lists this clonotype with many counts. The chain employs TRBV11-2 and TRBJ1-2; D is unclear. The germline CDR1 and CDR2 sequences are SGHAT and FQNNGV. The CDR3 totals 14 residues. V was cut by 5 bases and J by 5 bases, with 15 bases left in between. The CDR3 DNA reads as TGTGCCAGCAGCCGATGGACCGTCCAATATGGCTACACCTTC. It is translated as CASSRWTVQYGYTF.

This clonotype occurred many times. This chain joins TRBV7-9 and TRBJ2-7; D gene ambiguous. V was trimmed by 0 bases and J by 0 bases, leaving 6 bases between them. From germline, CDR1 is SEHNR and CDR2 FQNEAQ (reference sequence). The CDR3 is 14 residues long. The CDR3 sequence is CASSLAQHSYEQYF. The CDR3 coding sequence is TGTGCCAGCAGCTTAGCCCAGCACTCCTACGAGCAGTACTTC. The variable domain in full, completed from reference TRBV7-9 and TRBJ2-7, reads DTGVSQNPRHKITKRGQNVTFRCDPISEHNRLYWYRQTLGQGPEFLTYFQNEAQLEKSRLLSDRFSAERPKGSFSTLEIQRTEQGDSAMYLCASSLAQHSYEQYFGPGTRLTVT.

The rearrangement uses TRBV9 and TRBJ1-3; a weak D match, TRBD1 (6 bases). V was clipped by 3 bases and J by 4 bases, with 11 bases between them. This CDR3 has 14 amino acids. CDR1 and CDR2 (germline): SGDLS, YYNGEE. The CDR3 DNA is TGTGCCAGCAGCGATTGGGACAAAGGAAACACCATATATTTT. It encodes CASSDWDKGNTIYF. Combining the CDR3 with reference TRBV9 and TRBJ1-3 gives the whole variable domain DSGVTQTPKHLITATGQRVTLRCSPRSGDLSVYWYQQSLDQGLQFLIQYYNGEERAKGNILERFSAQQFPDLHSELNLSSLELGDSALYFCASSDWDKGNTIYFGEGSWLTVV.